This passage covers 23 T cell receptor beta chains from one sample sequenced in a study of T cell responses to AZD1222 COVID-19 vaccine. Profiled with immunoSEQ multiplex PCR; TCRdb holds only in-frame clones, not every one. This sample has 77,000 or so clones, with around 87% found just once. Sequenced here: peripheral blood, sampled 28 days after the second AZD1222 dose. The receptors here all came from an adult who received the AZD1222 COVID-19 vaccine.

J is TRBJ1-5 and V is TRBV27; D remains unclear. Between the trimmed V and J ends, which lost 10 bases and 0 bases, there was a span of 13 bases. Germline CDR1 reads MNHEY; CDR2 reads SMNVEV (reference sequence). The CDR3 is made up of 14 amino acids. CDR3 coding DNA: TGTGCCACGCCCCAACGGAATAGCAATCAGCCCCAGCATTTT. Amino acids: CATPQRNSNQPQHF.

V is TRBV9 and J is TRBJ2-1; D unresolved. CDR3 size: 16 residues. V was trimmed by 0 bases and J by 0 bases, leaving 10 bases between them. CDR1 and CDR2 from the germline V gene are SGDLS and YYNGEE. CDR3 in amino acids: CASSVDAANSYNEQFF. The CDR3 DNA is TGTGCCAGCAGCGTAGACGCGGCTAACTCCTACAATGAGCAGTTCTTC.

The chain uses TRBV5-4 and TRBJ2-5; the D is unclear. Germline V gene sequence: CDR1 SGHNT, CDR2 YYREEE (reference sequence). CDR3 length equals 14 residues. V lost 3 bases and J 0 bases, leaving 9 bases between the germline ends. In DNA form, the CDR3 reads TGTGCCAGCAGCTCCCCGGGCCACCAAGAGACCCAGTACTTC. It is translated as CASSSPGHQETQYF.

The chain combines TRBV7-8 with TRBJ1-1; a possible D gene is TRBD1 (6 bases). This CDR3 is 15 amino acids long. Trimming pared 8 bases from V and 2 bases from J, leaving 18 bases between. Germline CDR1 reads SGHVS; CDR2 reads FQNEAQ. The CDR3 protein is CASGGRVWTNTEAFF. CDR3 in DNA: TGTGCCAGCGGGGGCAGGGTATGGACAAACACTGAAGCTTTCTTT.

This sequence joins TRBV5-1 and TRBJ1-4; D is ambiguous. V lost 0 bases, J lost 0 bases, and 9 bases lay in between. There are 16 residues in the CDR3. Germline V gene lookup returns CDR1 SGHRS and CDR2 YFSETQ. The DNA of the CDR3 is TGCGCCAGCAGCTTGGAGCCGAACCCAACTAATGAAAAACTGTTTTTT. Translating it yields CASSLEPNPTNEKLFF.

In this sample, this clone turned up a few times. The gene calls are TRBV6-2 or TRBV6-3 and TRBJ1-5, with D perhaps TRBD1 (6 bases). Per germline, CDR1 MNHEY and CDR2 SVGEGT. Trimming took off 4 bases at V and 6 bases at J, with 13 bases between the two ends. The CDR3 is made up of 14 amino acids. CDR3: CASSSGERSQPQHF. CDR3 in DNA: TGTGCCAGCAGTTCAGGGGAACGCAGTCAGCCCCAGCATTTT.

The gene calls are TRBV10-3 and TRBJ1-1, with 8 bases lining up with TRBD1. CDR1 and CDR2 (germline): ENHRY, SYGVKD. The CDR3 contains 14 residues. J lost 8 bases, V lost 4 bases, and 9 bases had no gene match. DNA for the CDR3: TGTGCCATCAGTGGGACAGGGATGACTGGGGAAGCTTTCTTT. Its protein product is CAISGTGMTGEAFF.

The chain carries TRBV3-1 (or the pseudogene TRBV3-2) and TRBJ2-7, with D hard to call. The CDR3 totals 13 residues. Germline loops: CDR1 LGHDT, CDR2 YNNKEL (reference sequence). V shed 3 bases and J shed 11 bases, with 17 bases lying between them. The CDR3 reads CASSQSLLGMEYF. CDR3 nucleotide sequence: TGTGCCAGCAGCCAGTCTCTCCTTGGGATGGAGTACTTC.

The sample holds a few counts of this clone. The chain is built from TRBV7-2 and TRBJ2-7; 8 bases line up with TRBD2. V lost 2 bases, J lost 4 bases, and 7 bases stayed unmatched. This CDR3 has 15 residues. The germline gives CDR1 SGHTA, CDR2 FQGNSA. The chain's CDR3 is CASSLTGGAGYEQYF. CDR3 DNA: TGTGCCAGCAGCTTAACCGGGGGGGCCGGGTACGAGCAGTACTTC.

The gene calls are TRBV10-2 and TRBJ2-7; 9 nucleotides agree with TRBD1. The V and J ends lost 6 bases and 5 bases, in that order; junction bases with no gene match: 5. Looked up from germline, CDR1 is WSHSY and CDR2 is SAAADI. CDR3 length: 13 residues. Written as DNA, the CDR3 is TGCGCCAGCAGGGGACAGGGTATCGACGAGCAGTACTTC. As protein: CASRGQGIDEQYF.

This clone was recorded only once. The genes are TRBV7-2 and TRBJ2-5; TRBD1 might be the D (6 bases). Germline V gene lookup returns CDR1 SGHTA and CDR2 FQGNSA. CDR3 size: 15 residues. V lost 1 base, J lost 1 base, and 10 bases lay in between. CDR3 region: CASSLGTALQETQYF. The CDR3 DNA is TGTGCCAGCAGCTTAGGGACAGCTCTCCAAGAGACCCAGTACTTC.

The V gene is TRBV19, the J gene TRBJ1-2; D might be TRBD1 (5 bases). Germline V lookup: CDR1 LNHDA, CDR2 SQIVND (reference sequence). V was shortened by 5 bases and J by 7 bases, with 17 bases between the two germline ends. This CDR3 spans 14 amino acids. The CDR3 coding sequence is TGTGCCAGTAGTGGGACGTCCATTTCGGGTGGCTACACCTTC. It codes for CASSGTSISGGYTF.

In the case of this clone: The junction differs from germline at one of its ends, possibly a read error. This chain joins TRBV5-7 and TRBJ2-2; no clear D gene. TRBV5-7 is placed among ORFs of uncertain function. The CDR3 has 12 residues. Written as DNA, the CDR3 is TGTGCCAGCAGCCCGAATACCGGGGAGCTGTTTTTT. Its protein product is CASSPNTGELFF.

The genes are TRBV12-5 and TRBJ2-3, with D perhaps TRBD1 or TRBD2 (6 bases each). Trimming took 10 bases from V and 6 from J, leaving 17 bases between them. Germline V gene sequence: CDR1 LGHNT, CDR2 FRNRAP. This CDR3 has 13 residues. This CDR3 reads CANSGGPTDTQYF. DNA for the CDR3: TGTGCTAATTCTGGGGGGCCCACGGATACGCAGTATTTT. Using reference TRBV12-5 and TRBJ2-3 for the parts outside the CDR3, the full variable domain is DARVTQTPRHKVTEMGQEVTMRCQPILGHNTVFWYRQTMMQGLELLAYFRNRAPLDDSGMPKDRFSAEMPDATLATLKIQPSEPRDSAVYFCANSGGPTDTQYFGPGTRLTVL.

The chain combines TRBV6-5 with TRBJ2-5, with 7 nucleotides matching TRBD1. The germline CDR1 and CDR2 sequences are MNHEY and SVGAGI. The trim removed 7 bases at V and 4 bases at J, leaving 3 bases unmatched. There are 12 residues in the CDR3. CDR3 protein: CASKNRGETQYF. The CDR3 coding sequence is TGTGCCAGCAAGAACAGGGGAGAGACCCAGTACTTC.

This chain links TRBV18 with TRBJ1-4; 8 bases are shared with TRBD1. V shed 4 bases and J 3 bases; nucleotides not matched to a gene: 4. From germline, CDR1 is KGHSH and CDR2 LQKENI. The CDR3 spans 15 residues. CDR3 bases: TGTGCCAGCTCACGACTGGGACAGGCTAATGAAAAACTGTTTTTT. Amino acids: CASSRLGQANEKLFF.

The rearrangement uses TRBV3-1 (or the pseudogene TRBV3-2) and TRBJ2-3; D might be TRBD1 (5 bases). There are 14 residues in the CDR3. The germline CDR1 and CDR2 sequences are LGHDT and YNNKEL (reference sequence). The V end was cut by 4 bases, the J end by 3 bases, with 11 bases between. The CDR3 DNA sequence: TGTGCCAGCAGCCCCCGTAGGGGAACAGATACGCAGTATTTT. The encoded protein is CASSPRRGTDTQYF.

Concerning this clone itself: A junction boundary mismatches the germline segment, possibly from a read error. The chain has TRBV2 and TRBJ2-2; D may be TRBD1 (6 bases). The germline gives CDR1 SNHLY, CDR2 FYNNEI. The CDR3 spans 16 residues. The CDR3 region has the DNA TGTGCCAGAAGTGCCCTCCAGGGGCGGAACACCGGGGAGCTGTTTTTT. Protein: CARSALQGRNTGELFF.

The chain uses TRBV3-1 (or the pseudogene TRBV3-2) and TRBJ1-1; D might be TRBD1 (5 bases). Germline V gives CDR1 LGHDT, CDR2 YNNKEL (reference sequence). The V end was cut by 4 bases, the J end by 3 bases, with 15 bases between. The CDR3 contains 15 residues. The CDR3 bases are TGTGCCAGCAGCCCAAACGGAGGGGATGACACTGAAGCTTTCTTT. This encodes CASSPNGGDDTEAFF.

The rearrangement links TRBV19 to TRBJ2-2, with 10 bases matching TRBD2. With 8 bases clipped from V and 3 bases from J, the junction kept 3 bases outside the gene matches. This CDR3 spans 14 amino acids. Germline values: CDR1 LNHDA, CDR2 SQIVND (reference sequence). The CDR3 coding sequence is TGTGCCAGTCGGAGCGGGGGGGACACCGGGGAGCTGTTTTTT. This gives the protein CASRSGGDTGELFF. Variable domain in full (rest from reference TRBV19 and TRBJ2-2): DGGITQSPKYLFRKEGQNVTLSCEQNLNHDAMYWYRQDPGQGLRLIYYSQIVNDFQKGDIAEGYSVSREKKESFPLTVTSAQKNPTAFYLCASRSGGDTGELFFGEGSRLTVL.

V usage is TRBV9 and J usage is TRBJ1-6; D is ambiguous. Trimming cost V 0 bases and J 8 bases, with 12 bases left between them. The CDR3 totals 15 residues. CDR1 SGDLS and CDR2 YYNGEE come from the germline V gene. In DNA form, the CDR3 reads TGTGCCAGCAGCGTAGCTGGTATCGGGGATTCACCCCTCCACTTT. It encodes CASSVAGIGDSPLHF.

This clone showed up just once. V and J are TRBV4-3 and TRBJ2-7; D may correspond to TRBD1 or TRBD2 (6 bases each). Looked up from germline, CDR1 is LGHNA and CDR2 is YSLEER. This CDR3 is built from 16 residues. Trimming shortened V by 1 base and J by 4 bases, and 17 bases separated the two germline ends. The CDR3 DNA sequence: TGCGCCAGCAGCCAAGGAGGGGGGACACAACCTTACGAGCAGTACTTC. It codes for CASSQGGGTQPYEQYF.

Only a few counts were recorded for this clone. This sequence joins TRBV7-8 and TRBJ1-1; D not certain. From germline, CDR1 is SGHVS and CDR2 FQNEAQ. Trimming left V 5 bases short and J 0 bases short, with 7 bases between. The CDR3 loop spans 13 amino acids. This CDR3 reads CASSEEVNTEAFF. The DNA of the CDR3 is TGTGCCAGCAGCGAAGAGGTGAACACTGAAGCTTTCTTT.